The clone carrying this T cell receptor (beta chain) was found once. Its antigen is not identified. TCRdb redid the calling of the 5' RACE reads with MiXCR, one entry per CDR3 protein. The table has 450,000 to 600,000 distinct CDR3 sequences, around a sixth seen once. The CDR3 consists of 12 residues. V lost 8 bases to trimming and J lost 5 bases; unmatched junction nucleotides: 5. The germline gives CDR1 SGHAT, CDR2 FQNNGV. This sample was included in a study of T cells after yellow fever vaccination. General study points: A minor fraction of clonotypes spanned both CD4 and CD8 compartments. Weaker overall, the secondary response nonetheless peaked faster (day 5 versus 15). Abundant clonotypes from the bulk population could have been carried over as contaminants into FACS-sorted repertoires. Post-booster reappearance was seen for most primary-vaccination clones (roughly 96% CD4, 75% to 90% CD8).

The sequences come from PBMCs, collected 5 days after the first yellow fever vaccination. The TCR originated in a man younger than 30 who received the YFV17D yellow fever vaccine. The chain combines TRBV11-2 with TRBJ2-5, with 7 nucleotides matching TRBD2. This CDR3 reads CASGGEGETQYF. The CDR3 DNA reads as TGTGCCAGCGGGGGGGAGGGGGAGACCCAGTACTTC.